This T cell receptor beta chain was profiled in a study of PD-1 blockade in classical Hodgkin lymphoma. Study outcomes and limitations: Individuals initiating nivolumab under 1 year after ASCT were excluded. Newly diagnosed patients had baseline TCR diversity that was reportedly lower than that of healthy donors. Complete responders matched newly diagnosed patients in baseline diversity.

The table came from immunoSEQ multiplex PCR; TCRdb's copy has only in-frame clones and leaves some out. The table includes fewer than 25,000 clones, approximately 80% detected once. Germline values: CDR1 SGDLS, CDR2 YYNGEE. The CDR3 covers 13 residues. The ends were cut back, 7 bases at V and 0 bases at J, with 8 bases in the middle. Every one of the patients relapsed after autologous stem cell transplantation (brentuximab vedotin exposure was variable). Complete response, partial response or progressive disease was recorded as best response. In the case of this clone: Its target is unknown.

Sequences were derived from peripheral blood mononuclear cells (PBMCs), sampled before the second cycle of nivolumab. The TCR originated in a human donor with classical Hodgkin lymphoma. The chain couples TRBV9 to TRBJ1-5; D ambiguous. The CDR3 sequence is CASASGSNQPQHF. CDR3 bases: TGTGCCAGCGCCTCGGGTAGCAATCAGCCCCAGCATTTT.